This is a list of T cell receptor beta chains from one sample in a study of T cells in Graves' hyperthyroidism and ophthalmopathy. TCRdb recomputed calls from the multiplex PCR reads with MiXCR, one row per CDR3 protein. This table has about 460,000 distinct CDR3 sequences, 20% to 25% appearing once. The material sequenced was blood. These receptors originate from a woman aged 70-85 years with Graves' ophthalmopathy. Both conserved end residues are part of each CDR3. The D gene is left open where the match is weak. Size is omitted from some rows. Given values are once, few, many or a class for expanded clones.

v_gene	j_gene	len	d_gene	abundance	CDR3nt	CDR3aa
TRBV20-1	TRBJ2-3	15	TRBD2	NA	TGCAGTGGGGAGGTAGCTAGCGGGAGAAGAGATACGCAGTATTTT	CSGEVASGRRDTQYF
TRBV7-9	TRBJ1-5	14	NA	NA	TGTGCCAGCAGCTTTACGGACGGCAATCAGCCCCAGCATTTT	CASSFTDGNQPQHF
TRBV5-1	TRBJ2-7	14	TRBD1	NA	TGCGCCAGCAGCTCGGGACAGGTATTGAGGGAGCAGTACTTC	CASSSGQVLREQYF
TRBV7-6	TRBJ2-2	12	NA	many	TGTGCCAGCAGCTTAGCTGGCGGGGAGCTGTTTTTT	CASSLAGGELFF
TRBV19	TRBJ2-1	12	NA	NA	TGTGCCAGTAGTAGGTATGACAATGAGCAGTTCTTC	CASSRYDNEQFF
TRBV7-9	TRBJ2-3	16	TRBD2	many	TGTGCCAGCAGCATCGGATCAAGCGGGAGTGTAGATACGCAGTATTTT	CASSIGSSGSVDTQYF
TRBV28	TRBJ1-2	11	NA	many	TGTGCCAGCGGTACTTATTATGGCTACACCTTC	CASGTYYGYTF
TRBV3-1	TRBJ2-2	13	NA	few	TGTGCCAGCAGCCAAGAACCCTCCGGGGAGCTGTTTTTT	CASSQEPSGELFF
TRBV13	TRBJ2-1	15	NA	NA	TGTGCCAGCAGCTTTTTTCTCCTAGCGAGGAATGAGCAGTTCTTC	CASSFFLLARNEQFF
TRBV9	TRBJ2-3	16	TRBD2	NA	TGTGCCAGCAGCGTAAACCCCAGCGGGAGAGGGGATACGCAGTATTTT	CASSVNPSGRGDTQYF
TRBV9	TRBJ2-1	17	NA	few	TGTGCCAGCAGCGTAGGGGGTTCGGAAGCCCCCTACAATGAGCAGTTCTTC	CASSVGGSEAPYNEQFF
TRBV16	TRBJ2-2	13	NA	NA	TGTGCCAGCAGCCCCTCCCCCGCCGGGGAGCTGTTTTTT	CASSPSPAGELFF
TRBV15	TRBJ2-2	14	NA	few	TGTGCCACCAGTTGGAGAGAGAACACCGGGGAGCTGTTTTTT	CATSWRENTGELFF
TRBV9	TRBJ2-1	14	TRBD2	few	TGTGCCAGCAGCGTAGAGACTAGCGGTAATGAGCAGTTCTTC	CASSVETSGNEQFF
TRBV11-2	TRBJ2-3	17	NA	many	TGTGCCAGCAGCTTAGGGGGGACCCCCAGCCCCACAGATACGCAGTATTTT	CASSLGGTPSPTDTQYF
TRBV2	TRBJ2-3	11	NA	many	TGTGCCAGCAGCAACAGAGATACGCAGTATTTT	CASSNRDTQYF
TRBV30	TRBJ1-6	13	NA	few	TGTGCCTGGAGTGTAGCCGGGAATTCACCCCTCCACTTT	CAWSVAGNSPLHF
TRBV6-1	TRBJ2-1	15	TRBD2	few	TGTGCCAGCAGGATAGCGGGAAGCTCCTACAATGAGCAGTTCTTC	CASRIAGSSYNEQFF
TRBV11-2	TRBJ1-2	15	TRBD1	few	TGTGCCAGCAGCTTAGTGAGCAGGGGGTCCCGTGGCTACACCTTC	CASSLVSRGSRGYTF
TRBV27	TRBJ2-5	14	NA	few	TGTGCCAGCAGTTCCTTGGACTCTAAAGAGACCCAGTACTTC	CASSSLDSKETQYF
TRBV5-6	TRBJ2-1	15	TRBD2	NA	TGTGCCAGCAGGGAGGCGGGGAGGGACTACAATGAGCAGTTCTTC	CASREAGRDYNEQFF
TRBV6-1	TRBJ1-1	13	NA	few	TGTGCCAGCATTAGGGGGGGGGGGGGTGAAGCTTTCTTT	CASIRGGGGEAFF
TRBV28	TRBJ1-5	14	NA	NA	TGTGCCAGCAGTTTCAGTCACGGTGTCCAGCCCCAGCATTTT	CASSFSHGVQPQHF
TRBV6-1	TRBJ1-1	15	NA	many	TGTGCCAGCAGTCGCTCCGGCCTAGGGAACACTGAAGCTTTCTTT	CASSRSGLGNTEAFF
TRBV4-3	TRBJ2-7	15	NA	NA	TGCGCCAGCAGCCAAGATGGGCCGGCCAGGGGCGAGCAGTACTTC	CASSQDGPARGEQYF
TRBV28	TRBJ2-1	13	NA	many	TGTGCCAGCAGCCCCAGGGCTCGGAATGAGCAGTTCTTC	CASSPRARNEQFF
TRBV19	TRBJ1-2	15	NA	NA	TGTGCCAGTATGGCGGACAGAACCTTTGCGGATGGCTACACCTTC	CASMADRTFADGYTF
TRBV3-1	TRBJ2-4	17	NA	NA	TGTGCCAGCAGCCGAGCCCCGGGACATTCAGCCAAAAACATTCAGTACTTC	CASSRAPGHSAKNIQYF
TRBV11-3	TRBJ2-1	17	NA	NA	TGTGCCAGCAGCTTAGGCTTGACTACCCCCCAATACAATGAGCAGTTCTTC	CASSLGLTTPQYNEQFF
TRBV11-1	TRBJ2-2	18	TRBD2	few	TGTGCCAGCAGCTTTGAATTCGGGGGTAGCGGGGTCACCGGGGAGCTGTTTTTT	CASSFEFGGSGVTGELFF
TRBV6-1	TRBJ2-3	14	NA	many	TGTGCCAGCAGCCGGGGTCGGTGGGCAGATACGCAGTATTTT	CASSRGRWADTQYF
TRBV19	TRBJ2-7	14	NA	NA	TGTGCCAGTAGTCCCCGGGACAATACCTACGAGCAGTACTTC	CASSPRDNTYEQYF
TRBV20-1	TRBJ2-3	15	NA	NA	TGCACCCCCAGGGGGGCAGGGACTAGCACAGATACGCAGTATTTT	CTPRGAGTSTDTQYF
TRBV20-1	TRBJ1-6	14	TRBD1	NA	TGCAGTGCAAGGACAGGGGATTTTAATTCACCCCTCCACTTT	CSARTGDFNSPLHF
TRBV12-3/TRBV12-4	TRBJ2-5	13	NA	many	TGTGCCAGCAGTTTCAACTTCCAAGAGACCCAGTACTTC	CASSFNFQETQYF
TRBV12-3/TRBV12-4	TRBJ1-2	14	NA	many	TGTGCCAGCACGTTCTCAACAGCCAGTTATGGCTACACCTTC	CASTFSTASYGYTF
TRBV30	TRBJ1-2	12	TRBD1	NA	TGTGCCTGGAAGGGACAGACTTATGGCTACACCTTC	CAWKGQTYGYTF
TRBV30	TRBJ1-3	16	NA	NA	TGTGCCTGGAGACCCAGACAAGTTCACTCTGGAAACACCATATATTTT	CAWRPRQVHSGNTIYF
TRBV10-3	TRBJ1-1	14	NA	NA	TGTGCCATCAGGGGGCTCGAAGGGAACACTGAAGCTTTCTTT	CAIRGLEGNTEAFF
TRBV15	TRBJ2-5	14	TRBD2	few	TGTGCCACCAGGGCCGGGGGGTCACAAGAGACCCAGTACTTC	CATRAGGSQETQYF
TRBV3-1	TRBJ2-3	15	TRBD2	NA	TGTGCCAGCAGCCAAGAAAGACTAGCTACAGATACGCAGTATTTT	CASSQERLATDTQYF
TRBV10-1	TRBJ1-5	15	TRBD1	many	TGCGCCAGCAGTAGACGACAGGGGGCCAATCAGCCCCAGCATTTT	CASSRRQGANQPQHF
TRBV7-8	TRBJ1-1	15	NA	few	TGTGCCAGCAGCTTAGCGGAGAGGCTGAACACTGAAGCTTTCTTT	CASSLAERLNTEAFF
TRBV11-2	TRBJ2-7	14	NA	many	TGTGCCAGCAGCGACAGAGCTAGCGCCTACGAGCAGTACTTC	CASSDRASAYEQYF
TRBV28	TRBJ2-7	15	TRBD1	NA	TGTGCCAGCAGTTTACTGGGACAGGGAGTTTGCGAGCAGTACTTC	CASSLLGQGVCEQYF
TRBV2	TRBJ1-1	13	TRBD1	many	TGTGCCAGCGGGGGACAGGTCTTTTCTGAAGCTTTCTTT	CASGGQVFSEAFF
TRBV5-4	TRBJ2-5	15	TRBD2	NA	TGTGCCAGCTCCCTCGGTAGCGGGGTTTGGGAGACCCAGTACTTC	CASSLGSGVWETQYF
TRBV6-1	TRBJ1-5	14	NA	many	TGTGCCAGCAGTGAGTCGCACGGCAATCAGCCCCAGCATTTT	CASSESHGNQPQHF
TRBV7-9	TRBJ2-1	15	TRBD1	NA	TGTGCCAGCAGTCCTGGAGGACAGGCGAACAATGAGCAGTTCTTC	CASSPGGQANNEQFF
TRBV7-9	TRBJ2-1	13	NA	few	TGTGCCAGCAGCGCATTGACCCGCAATGAGCAGTTCTTC	CASSALTRNEQFF
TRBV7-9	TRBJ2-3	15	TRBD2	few	TGTGCCAGCAGCCAAGGTGGGGGGGAGACAGATACGCAGTATTTT	CASSQGGGETDTQYF